This T cell receptor (beta chain) is from a study of blood T cell repertoires in COVID-19. As processed by the authors: Reference gene primer amplification in the assay estimated nucleated cell counts. Sequencing was performed with immunoSEQ multiplex PCR; in TCRdb, only in-frame clones are kept and a portion is missing. That table furnishes V, J and clone size, whereas the DNA furnished D and trimming. The table includes approximately 150,000 clones, roughly 88% detected once. V shed 5 bases, J shed 6 bases, and the junction held 10 bases outside the gene matches. Germline values: CDR1 SQVTM, CDR2 ANQGSEA. This CDR3 has 14 residues. This study enrolled people aged about 18 to 100 from 24 US geographic areas.

This receptor was identified in a man aged 70-80 years who had been exposed to COVID-19. The chain joins TRBV29-1 to TRBJ1-2, with 9 bases aligning to TRBD1. The sample taken for sequencing was PBMCs or T cells enriched from blood (not recorded which). The DNA of the CDR3 is TGCAGCGTTCGCGCGGGACAGGGTTTCCATGGCTACACCTTC. Residues: CSVRAGQGFHGYTF.